Listed below are T cell receptor beta chains from one sample, sequenced in a study of shared clonotypes between healthy human individuals. Clones were read by immunoSEQ multiplex PCR, and TCRdb kept only the in-frame ones, dropping some. Seen here are around 2,000,000 clones, around 95% observed once, and the top ten hold 0.13%. The sample comprised naive CD4+ T cells sorted from blood. These receptors all come from a young man in good health. Each CDR3 is given with its conserved first and last residue. D genes are given only for firm matches. The size of a clone is reported for some rows only, either as once, few or many, or as a class for expanded clones.

CDR3 protein: CASSLEWRVGNEQFF
CDR3 DNA: TGCGCCAGCAGCTTGGAATGGAGAGTTGGCAATGAGCAGTTCTTC
V gene: TRBV5-1
J gene: TRBJ2-1
clone size: .
D gene: .

CDR3 protein: CAISAGGFYEQYF
CDR3 DNA: TGTGCCATCAGTGCAGGGGGCTTCTACGAGCAGTACTTC
V gene: TRBV10-3
J gene: TRBJ2-7
clone size: .
D gene: TRBD1

CDR3 protein: CASSIATSGYNEQFF
CDR3 DNA: TGTGCCAGTAGTATAGCAACTAGCGGGTACAATGAGCAGTTCTTC
V gene: TRBV19
J gene: TRBJ2-1
clone size: once
D gene: TRBD2

CDR3 protein: CASSLLGTGGGEQYF
CDR3 DNA: TGTGCCAGCAGCTTACTTGGGACAGGGGGCGGCGAGCAGTACTTC
V gene: TRBV7-9
J gene: TRBJ2-7
clone size: .
D gene: TRBD1

CDR3 protein: CAWNLGEGTEAFF
CDR3 DNA: TGTGCCTGGAATTTGGGGGAAGGAACTGAAGCTTTCTTT
V gene: TRBV30
J gene: TRBJ1-1
clone size: .
D gene: .

CDR3 protein: CASSLAAPQGNTIYF
CDR3 DNA: TGTGCCAGCAGCTTGGCAGCGCCGCAGGGAAACACCATATATTTT
V gene: TRBV7-9
J gene: TRBJ1-3
clone size: .
D gene: .

CDR3 protein: CASSGTSGGQPYEQYF
CDR3 DNA: TGTGCCAGCAGCGGGACTAGCGGGGGGCAGCCCTACGAGCAGTACTTC
V gene: TRBV28
J gene: TRBJ2-7
clone size: .
D gene: TRBD2

CDR3 protein: CASSPPSAPRRRVF
CDR3 DNA: TGTGCCAGCAGCCCACCCTCCGCTCCTCGACGGCGCGTTTTT
V gene: TRBV28
J gene: TRBJ1-4
clone size: .
D gene: .

CDR3 protein: CASIPLGGANTEAFF
CDR3 DNA: TGTGCCAGTATCCCCCTCGGGGGAGCTAACACTGAAGCTTTCTTT
V gene: TRBV19
J gene: TRBJ1-1
clone size: .
D gene: .

CDR3 protein: CAISEPEKDRPKGHEQYF
CDR3 DNA: TGTGCCATCAGTGAGCCGGAAAAGGACAGACCCAAGGGCCACGAGCAGTACTTC
V gene: TRBV10-3
J gene: TRBJ2-7
clone size: .
D gene: .

CDR3 protein: CASSIQVQSYEQYF
CDR3 DNA: TGTGCCAGTAGTATTCAAGTCCAGTCCTACGAGCAGTACTTC
V gene: TRBV19
J gene: TRBJ2-7
clone size: .
D gene: .

CDR3 protein: CASSPGTGTYGYTF
CDR3 DNA: TGTGCCAGCAGTCCCGGGACAGGGACCTATGGCTACACCTTC
V gene: TRBV6-5
J gene: TRBJ1-2
clone size: few
D gene: TRBD1

CDR3 protein: CASSADRGVSYEQYF
CDR3 DNA: TGTGCCAGCTCGGCCGACAGGGGCGTTTCCTACGAGCAGTACTTC
V gene: TRBV18
J gene: TRBJ2-7
clone size: .
D gene: TRBD1

CDR3 protein: CAISESLAGEQFF
CDR3 DNA: TGTGCCATCAGTGAGTCACTAGCGGGTGAGCAGTTCTTC
V gene: TRBV10-3
J gene: TRBJ2-1
clone size: .
D gene: TRBD2

CDR3 protein: CASSLSLRESLYEQYF
CDR3 DNA: TGTGCCAGCAGTTTAAGTCTGCGGGAGAGTTTGTACGAGCAGTACTTC
V gene: TRBV28
J gene: TRBJ2-7
clone size: .
D gene: TRBD2

CDR3 protein: CASSLLATAETQYF
CDR3 DNA: TGTGCCAGCAGCCTACTAGCGACGGCGGAGACCCAGTACTTC
V gene: TRBV7-9
J gene: TRBJ2-5
clone size: .
D gene: TRBD2

CDR3 protein: CASSLDSHGRETQYF
CDR3 DNA: TGTGCCAGCAGCTTAGATTCCCACGGGAGAGAGACCCAGTACTTC
V gene: TRBV11-2
J gene: TRBJ2-5
clone size: .
D gene: .

CDR3 protein: CASSYSGLSYEQYF
CDR3 DNA: TGTGCCAGCTCCTATAGCGGGCTTTCCTACGAGCAGTACTTC
V gene: TRBV6-1
J gene: TRBJ2-7
clone size: .
D gene: TRBD2

CDR3 protein: CASSKDSLNTEAFF
CDR3 DNA: TGTGCCAGCAGTAAGGACAGCTTGAACACTGAAGCTTTCTTT
V gene: TRBV25-1
J gene: TRBJ1-1
clone size: .
D gene: .

CDR3 protein: CASSPPGTGEKLFF
CDR3 DNA: TGTGCCAGCTCGCCACCGGGGACGGGGGAAAAACTGTTTTTT
V gene: TRBV18
J gene: TRBJ1-4
clone size: .
D gene: .

CDR3 protein: CATSRALGGGAETQYF
CDR3 DNA: TGTGCCACCAGCAGAGCACTTGGCGGGGGGGCGGAGACCCAGTACTTC
V gene: TRBV15
J gene: TRBJ2-5
clone size: .
D gene: TRBD2

CDR3 protein: CASSSIRQGSGELFF
CDR3 DNA: TGTGCCAGCAGCTCAATACGACAGGGGTCCGGGGAGCTGTTTTTT
V gene: TRBV11-2
J gene: TRBJ2-2
clone size: once
D gene: TRBD1

CDR3 protein: CASSSSGSNEKLFF
CDR3 DNA: TGTGCCAGCAGCTCCTCCGGCTCTAATGAAAAACTGTTTTTT
V gene: TRBV6-5
J gene: TRBJ1-4
clone size: .
D gene: .

CDR3 protein: CSVEVFRGQYNEQFF
CDR3 DNA: TGCAGCGTTGAGGTGTTTAGGGGGCAGTACAATGAGCAGTTCTTC
V gene: TRBV29-1
J gene: TRBJ2-1
clone size: .
D gene: TRBD1

CDR3 protein: CASKGSDPRVAFF
CDR3 DNA: TGTGCCAGCAAAGGGTCGGACCCCAGAGTAGCTTTCTTT
V gene: TRBV28
J gene: TRBJ1-1
clone size: .
D gene: .

CDR3 protein: CASSLALGQGVSGANVLTF
CDR3 DNA: TGTGCCAGCAGCTTGGCCCTGGGACAGGGGGTATCTGGGGCCAACGTCCTGACTTTC
V gene: TRBV5-6
J gene: TRBJ2-6
clone size: .
D gene: TRBD1

CDR3 protein: CASILDEGQPQHF
CDR3 DNA: TGTGCCAGCATCTTGGACGAGGGGCAGCCCCAGCATTTT
V gene: TRBV2
J gene: TRBJ1-5
clone size: .
D gene: .

CDR3 protein: CASSETDRGLQETQYF
CDR3 DNA: TGTGCCAGCAGTGAGACGGACAGGGGGCTCCAAGAGACCCAGTACTTC
V gene: TRBV2
J gene: TRBJ2-5
clone size: .
D gene: TRBD1

CDR3 protein: CASRLASSYNEQFF
CDR3 DNA: TGTGCCAGCAGGCTAGCGTCCTCCTACAATGAGCAGTTCTTC
V gene: TRBV6-1
J gene: TRBJ2-1
clone size: .
D gene: .

CDR3 protein: CASSVDRSDGYTF
CDR3 DNA: TGTGCCAGCAGCGTAGACAGGTCAGACGGCTACACCTTC
V gene: TRBV9
J gene: TRBJ1-2
clone size: few
D gene: .

CDR3 protein: CASSLRAARQNEKQYF
CDR3 DNA: TGTGCCAGCAGCTTGAGAGCGGCGAGACAAAACGAAAAGCAGTACTTC
V gene: TRBV7-2
J gene: TRBJ2-7
clone size: .
D gene: .

CDR3 protein: CASSVGLAVNTGELFF
CDR3 DNA: TGTGCCAGCAGCGTCGGACTAGCGGTTAACACCGGGGAGCTGTTTTTT
V gene: TRBV9
J gene: TRBJ2-2
clone size: .
D gene: TRBD2

CDR3 protein: CAISESGAQPQHF
CDR3 DNA: TGTGCCATCAGTGAGTCCGGGGCACAGCCCCAGCATTTT
V gene: TRBV10-3
J gene: TRBJ1-5
clone size: .
D gene: .

CDR3 protein: CASSRGDSGNTIYF
CDR3 DNA: TGTGCCAGCAGTAGAGGGGATTCTGGAAACACCATATATTTT
V gene: TRBV6-5
J gene: TRBJ1-3
clone size: .
D gene: .

CDR3 protein: CASSSPQGFNSPLHF
CDR3 DNA: TGTGCCAGCAGCTCCCCCCAGGGCTTTAATTCACCCCTCCACTTT
V gene: TRBV28
J gene: TRBJ1-6
clone size: .
D gene: .

CDR3 protein: CASTSTGTTNEKLFF
CDR3 DNA: TGCGCCAGCACCTCCACAGGGACAACTAATGAAAAACTGTTTTTT
V gene: TRBV5-1
J gene: TRBJ1-4
clone size: .
D gene: .

CDR3 protein: CASTSTSGGSYEQYF
CDR3 DNA: TGTGCCAGCACCTCGACTAGCGGGGGCTCCTACGAGCAGTACTTC
V gene: TRBV11-2
J gene: TRBJ2-7
clone size: .
D gene: TRBD2

CDR3 protein: CASSGQGGQPQHF
CDR3 DNA: TGTGCCAGCTCGGGTCAGGGAGGGCAGCCCCAGCATTTT
V gene: TRBV2
J gene: TRBJ1-5
clone size: .
D gene: .

CDR3 protein: CAWDRDRGSDEQFF
CDR3 DNA: TGTGCCTGGGACCGGGACAGGGGATCCGATGAGCAGTTCTTC
V gene: TRBV30
J gene: TRBJ2-1
clone size: .
D gene: TRBD1

CDR3 protein: CASSRQGGYGYTF
CDR3 DNA: TGTGCCAGCAGTCGACAGGGCGGCTATGGCTACACCTTC
V gene: TRBV27
J gene: TRBJ1-2
clone size: .
D gene: TRBD1

CDR3 protein: CASSLHLLPQETQYF
CDR3 DNA: TGTGCCAGCAGCTTACATCTCCTACCCCAAGAGACCCAGTACTTC
V gene: TRBV7-9
J gene: TRBJ2-5
clone size: once
D gene: .

CDR3 protein: CASSRDRANIQYF
CDR3 DNA: TGTGCCAGCAGTCGAGACAGGGCCAACATTCAGTACTTC
V gene: TRBV6-1
J gene: TRBJ2-4
clone size: .
D gene: TRBD1

CDR3 protein: CASSRESGFGIRAYEQYF
CDR3 DNA: TGTGCCAGCAGCAGGGAGTCGGGTTTCGGAATAAGAGCCTACGAGCAGTACTTC
V gene: TRBV5-8
J gene: TRBJ2-7
clone size: .
D gene: .

CDR3 protein: CASSFVQETQYF
CDR3 DNA: TGTGCCAGCAGTTTCGTCCAAGAGACCCAGTACTTC
V gene: TRBV28
J gene: TRBJ2-5
clone size: .
D gene: .

CDR3 protein: CASSLVPNTALEAFF
CDR3 DNA: TGTGCCAGCAGCTTAGTGCCGAACACGGCCCTTGAAGCTTTCTTT
V gene: TRBV7-9
J gene: TRBJ1-1
clone size: .
D gene: .

CDR3 protein: CASSFAAMYSNQPQHF
CDR3 DNA: TGTGCCAGCAGTTTCGCGGCAATGTATAGCAATCAGCCCCAGCATTTT
V gene: TRBV28
J gene: TRBJ1-5
clone size: .
D gene: .

CDR3 protein: CASSQGAARTDTQYF
CDR3 DNA: TGTGCCAGCAGTCAAGGGGCGGCCCGCACAGATACGCAGTATTTT
V gene: TRBV6-5
J gene: TRBJ2-3
clone size: .
D gene: .

CDR3 protein: CASSLGHLNTEAFF
CDR3 DNA: TGTGCCAGCTCATTAGGACACTTAAACACTGAAGCTTTCTTT
V gene: TRBV18
J gene: TRBJ1-1
clone size: .
D gene: .

CDR3 protein: CASSRQGELDTQYF
CDR3 DNA: TGTGCCAGCAGTAGACAGGGAGAGCTAGATACGCAGTATTTT
V gene: TRBV6-4
J gene: TRBJ2-3
clone size: .
D gene: TRBD1

CDR3 protein: CASSYLVRGRETQYF
CDR3 DNA: TGTGCCAGCAGTTACTTGGTCAGGGGGCGAGAGACCCAGTACTTC
V gene: TRBV6-5
J gene: TRBJ2-5
clone size: .
D gene: TRBD1

CDR3 protein: CASSLLRSGRWDETQYF
CDR3 DNA: TGTGCCAGCAGCTTATTACGTAGCGGGAGGTGGGATGAGACCCAGTACTTC
V gene: TRBV7-9
J gene: TRBJ2-5
clone size: .
D gene: TRBD2

CDR3 protein: CASRVTGFNDPYEQYF
CDR3 DNA: TGCGCCAGCAGGGTAACCGGCTTTAACGATCCTTACGAGCAGTACTTC
V gene: TRBV10-2
J gene: TRBJ2-7
clone size: .
D gene: .

CDR3 protein: CAISESFSSGVAQPQHF
CDR3 DNA: TGTGCCATCAGTGAGTCATTTTCATCAGGGGTTGCTCAGCCCCAGCATTTT
V gene: TRBV10-3
J gene: TRBJ1-5
clone size: .
D gene: .

CDR3 protein: CASSLGQGINEKLFF
CDR3 DNA: TGCGCCAGCAGCCTAGGACAGGGAATAAATGAAAAACTGTTTTTT
V gene: TRBV4-1
J gene: TRBJ1-4
clone size: many
D gene: TRBD1

CDR3 protein: CASSSLGSTSYEQYF
CDR3 DNA: TGTGCCAGCAGCTCCCTGGGGTCTACTTCCTACGAGCAGTACTTC
V gene: TRBV5-4
J gene: TRBJ2-7
clone size: .
D gene: .

CDR3 protein: CASSVDTAGNQPQHF
CDR3 DNA: TGTGCCAGCAGCGTAGACACCGCAGGCAATCAGCCCCAGCATTTT
V gene: TRBV9
J gene: TRBJ1-5
clone size: few
D gene: .

CDR3 protein: CASSLADGSYEQYF
CDR3 DNA: TGTGCCAGCAGCTTGGCGGACGGCTCCTACGAGCAGTACTTC
V gene: TRBV2
J gene: TRBJ2-7
clone size: .
D gene: .

CDR3 protein: CASSVDQGNYGYTF
CDR3 DNA: TGTGCCAGCAGCGTAGATCAGGGGAACTATGGCTACACCTTC
V gene: TRBV9
J gene: TRBJ1-2
clone size: .
D gene: .

CDR3 protein: CASSRLAGTQYF
CDR3 DNA: TGTGCCAGCAGCCGACTAGCGGGGACCCAGTACTTC
V gene: TRBV7-2
J gene: TRBJ2-5
clone size: .
D gene: TRBD2